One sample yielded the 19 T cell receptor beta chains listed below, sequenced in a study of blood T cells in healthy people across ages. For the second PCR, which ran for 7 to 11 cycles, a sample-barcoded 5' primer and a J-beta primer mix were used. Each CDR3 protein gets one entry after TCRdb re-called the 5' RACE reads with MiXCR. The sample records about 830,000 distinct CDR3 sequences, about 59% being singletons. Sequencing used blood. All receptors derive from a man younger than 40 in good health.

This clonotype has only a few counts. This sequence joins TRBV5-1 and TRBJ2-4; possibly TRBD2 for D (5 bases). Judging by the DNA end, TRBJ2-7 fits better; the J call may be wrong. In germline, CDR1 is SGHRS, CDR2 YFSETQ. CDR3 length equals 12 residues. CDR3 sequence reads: CASTLGRGEQYF. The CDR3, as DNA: TGCGCCAGCACCCTAGGACGGGGCGAGCAGTACTTC.

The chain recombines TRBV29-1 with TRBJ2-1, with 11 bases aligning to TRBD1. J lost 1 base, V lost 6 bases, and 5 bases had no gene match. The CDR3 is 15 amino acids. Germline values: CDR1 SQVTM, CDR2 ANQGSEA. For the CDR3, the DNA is TGCAGCGTGGGGGGACAGGGGGATTCCTACAATGAGCAGTTCTTC. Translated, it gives CSVGGQGDSYNEQFF.

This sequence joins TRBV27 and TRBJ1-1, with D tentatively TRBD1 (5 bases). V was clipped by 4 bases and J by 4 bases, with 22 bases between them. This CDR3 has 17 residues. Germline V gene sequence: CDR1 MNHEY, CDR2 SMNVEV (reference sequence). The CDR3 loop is CASSYGGSFVLGTEAFF. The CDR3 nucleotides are TGTGCCAGCAGTTATGGGGGAAGCTTCGTTTTAGGCACTGAAGCTTTCTTT.

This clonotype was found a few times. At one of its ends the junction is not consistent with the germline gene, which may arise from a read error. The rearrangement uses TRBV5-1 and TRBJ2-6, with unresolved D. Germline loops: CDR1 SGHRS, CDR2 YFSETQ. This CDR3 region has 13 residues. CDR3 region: CASSSGGANVLTF. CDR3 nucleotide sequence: TGTGCCAGCAGCTCCGGCGGGGCCAACGTCCTGACTTTC.

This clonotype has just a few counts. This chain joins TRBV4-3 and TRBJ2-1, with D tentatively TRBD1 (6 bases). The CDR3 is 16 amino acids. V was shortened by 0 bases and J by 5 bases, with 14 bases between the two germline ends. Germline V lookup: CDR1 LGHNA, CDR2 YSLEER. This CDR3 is CASSQDLFGGNNEQFF. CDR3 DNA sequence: TGCGCCAGCAGCCAAGATTTGTTTGGGGGCAACAATGAGCAGTTCTTC.

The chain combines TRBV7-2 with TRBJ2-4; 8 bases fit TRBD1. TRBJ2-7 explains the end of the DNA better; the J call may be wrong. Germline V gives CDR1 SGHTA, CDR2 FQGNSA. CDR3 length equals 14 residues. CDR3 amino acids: CASSSATGAYEQYF. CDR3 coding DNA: TGTGCCAGCAGCTCAGCGACAGGGGCCTACGAGCAGTACTTC.

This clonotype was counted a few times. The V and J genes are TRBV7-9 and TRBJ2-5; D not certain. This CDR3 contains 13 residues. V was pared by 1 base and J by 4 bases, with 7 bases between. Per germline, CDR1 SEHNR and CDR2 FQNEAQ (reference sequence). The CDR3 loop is CASSLEWGETQYF. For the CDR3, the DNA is TGTGCCAGCAGCTTAGAATGGGGAGAGACCCAGTACTTC.

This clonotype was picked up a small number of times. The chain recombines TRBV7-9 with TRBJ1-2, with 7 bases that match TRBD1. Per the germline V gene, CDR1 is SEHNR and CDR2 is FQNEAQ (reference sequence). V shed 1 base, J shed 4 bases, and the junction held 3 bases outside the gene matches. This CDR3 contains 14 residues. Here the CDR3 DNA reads TGTGCCAGCAGCTTAGGACAGGGACTCTATGGCTACACCTTC. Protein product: CASSLGQGLYGYTF.

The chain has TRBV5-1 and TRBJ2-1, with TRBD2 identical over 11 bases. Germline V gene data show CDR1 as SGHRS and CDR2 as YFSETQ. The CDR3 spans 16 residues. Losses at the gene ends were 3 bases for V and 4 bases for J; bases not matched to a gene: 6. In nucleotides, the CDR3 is TGCGCCAGCAGCTATAACTTAGCGGGGGGGTACAATGAGCAGTTCTTC. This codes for CASSYNLAGGYNEQFF.

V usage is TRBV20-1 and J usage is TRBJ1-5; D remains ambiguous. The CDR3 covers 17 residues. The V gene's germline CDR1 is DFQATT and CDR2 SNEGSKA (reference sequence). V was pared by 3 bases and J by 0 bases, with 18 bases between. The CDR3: CSASGLIGTYSNQPQHF. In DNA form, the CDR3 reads TGCAGTGCTAGCGGGCTTATCGGAACCTATAGCAATCAGCCCCAGCATTTT.

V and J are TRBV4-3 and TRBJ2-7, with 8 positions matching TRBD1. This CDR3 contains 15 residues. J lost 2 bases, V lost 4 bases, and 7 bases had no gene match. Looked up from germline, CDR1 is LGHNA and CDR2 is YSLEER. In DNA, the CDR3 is TGCGCCAGCAGCCCGCGTGGGGACAGGCCCTACGAGCAGTACTTC. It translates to CASSPRGDRPYEQYF.

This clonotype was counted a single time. The CDR3 DNA reads as TGTGCCAGCCGCCGAGGTTTAGGCAAAAACATTCAGTACTTC. Residues: CASRRGLGKNIQYF. The chain employs TRBV6-1 and TRBJ2-4; D uncertain. CDR1 and CDR2 from the germline V gene are MNHNS and SASEGT. CDR3 size: 14 residues. Trimming took 8 bases from V and 3 from J, leaving 14 bases between them.

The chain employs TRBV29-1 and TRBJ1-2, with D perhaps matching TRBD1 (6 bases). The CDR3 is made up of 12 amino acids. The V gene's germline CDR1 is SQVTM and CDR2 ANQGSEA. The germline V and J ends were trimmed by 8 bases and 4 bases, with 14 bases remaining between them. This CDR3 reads CSTAGQFYGYTF. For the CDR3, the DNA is TGCAGCACTGCTGGACAGTTCTATGGCTACACCTTC.

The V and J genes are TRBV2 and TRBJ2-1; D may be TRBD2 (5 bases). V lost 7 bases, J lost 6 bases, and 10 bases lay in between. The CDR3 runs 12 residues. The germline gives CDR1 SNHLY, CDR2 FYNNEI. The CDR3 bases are TGTGCCAGCACGGGCGCGGGCAATGAGCAGTTCTTC. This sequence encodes CASTGAGNEQFF. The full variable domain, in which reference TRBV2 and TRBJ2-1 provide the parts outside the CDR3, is EPEVTQTPSHQVTQMGQEVILRCVPISNHLYFYWYRQILGQKVEFLVSFYNNEISEKSEIFDDQFSVERPDGSNFTLKIRSTKLEDSAMYFCASTGAGNEQFFGPGTRLTVL.

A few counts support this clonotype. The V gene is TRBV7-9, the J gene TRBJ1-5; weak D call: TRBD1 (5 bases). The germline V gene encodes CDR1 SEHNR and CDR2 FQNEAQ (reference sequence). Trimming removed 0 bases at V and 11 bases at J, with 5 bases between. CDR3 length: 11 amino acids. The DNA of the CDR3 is TGTGCCAGCAGCTTAGCGACAGCCCAGCATTTT. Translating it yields CASSLATAQHF.

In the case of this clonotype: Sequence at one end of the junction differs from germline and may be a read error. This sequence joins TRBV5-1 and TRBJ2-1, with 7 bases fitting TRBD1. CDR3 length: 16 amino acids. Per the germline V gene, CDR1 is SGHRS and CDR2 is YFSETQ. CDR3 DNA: TGCGCCAGCAGCTCCCGGACAGGTAGCTCCTACAAGGAGCAGTTCTTC. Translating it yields CASSSRTGSSYKEQFF.

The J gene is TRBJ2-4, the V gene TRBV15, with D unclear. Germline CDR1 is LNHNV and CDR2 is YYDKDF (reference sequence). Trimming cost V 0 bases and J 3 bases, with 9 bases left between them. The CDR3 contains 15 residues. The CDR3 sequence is CATSREVVDKNIQYF. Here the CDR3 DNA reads TGTGCCACCAGCAGAGAGGTAGTCGACAAAAACATTCAGTACTTC.

In DNA, the CDR3 is TGTGCCAGCAGTTCGGGGTCTGAGCAGTTCTTC. Translated, it gives CASSSGSEQFF. The chain employs TRBV6-5 and TRBJ2-1; tentative D call: TRBD2 (5 bases). The CDR3 consists of 11 residues. Trimming cost V 4 bases and J 9 bases, with 7 bases left between them. Germline CDR1 and CDR2: MNHEY and SVGAGI.

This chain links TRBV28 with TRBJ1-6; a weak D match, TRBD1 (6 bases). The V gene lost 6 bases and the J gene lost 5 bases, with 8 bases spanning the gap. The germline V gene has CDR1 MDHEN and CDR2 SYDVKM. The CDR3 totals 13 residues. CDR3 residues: CASRDSNNSPLHF. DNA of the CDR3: TGTGCCAGCAGGGACAGTAATAATTCACCCCTCCACTTT.